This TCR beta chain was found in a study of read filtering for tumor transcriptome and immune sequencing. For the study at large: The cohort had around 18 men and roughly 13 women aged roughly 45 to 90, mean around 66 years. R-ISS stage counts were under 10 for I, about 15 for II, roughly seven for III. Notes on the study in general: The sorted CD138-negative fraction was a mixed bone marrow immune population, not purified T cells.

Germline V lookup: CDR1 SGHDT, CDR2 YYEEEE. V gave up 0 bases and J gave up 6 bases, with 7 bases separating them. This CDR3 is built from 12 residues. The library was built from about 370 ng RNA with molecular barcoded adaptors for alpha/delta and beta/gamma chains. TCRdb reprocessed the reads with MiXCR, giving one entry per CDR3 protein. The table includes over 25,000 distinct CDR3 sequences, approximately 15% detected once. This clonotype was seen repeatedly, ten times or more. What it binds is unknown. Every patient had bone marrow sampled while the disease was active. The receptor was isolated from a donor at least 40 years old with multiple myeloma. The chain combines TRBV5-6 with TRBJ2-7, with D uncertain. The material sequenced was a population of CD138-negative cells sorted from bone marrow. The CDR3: CASSLGVGEQYF. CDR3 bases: TGTGCCAGCAGCTTGGGGGTCGGCGAGCAGTACTTC.